This TCR beta chain stems from a study of shared clonotypes between healthy human individuals. Repertoires were generated with immunoSEQ multiplex PCR, while TCRdb's copy carries only in-frame clones and drops some. The repertoire holds about 1.5 million clones, with roughly 96% as singletons. CDR3 length equals 15 residues. V lost 1 base, J lost 6 bases, and 16 bases lay in between. CDR1 is SGDLS and CDR2 is YYNGEE in the germline V gene. The material sequenced was naive CD4+ T cells sorted from blood. The subset here: CD45RA+ positively selected. The chain links TRBV9 to TRBJ1-2, with D tentatively TRBD1 (6 bases). The TCR sequence derives from a man younger than 40 in good health. CDR3 protein: CASSVRGEGEDGYTF. CDR3 nucleotide sequence: TGTGCCAGCAGCGTACGAGGGGAGGGGGAGGATGGCTACACCTTC. Combining the CDR3 with reference TRBV9 and TRBJ1-2 gives the whole variable domain DSGVTQTPKHLITATGQRVTLRCSPRSGDLSVYWYQQSLDQGLQFLIQYYNGEERAKGNILERFSAQQFPDLHSELNLSSLELGDSALYFCASSVRGEGEDGYTFGSGTRLTVV.